What follows are 19 T cell receptor beta chains derived from one specimen sequenced in a study of T cell responses to AZD1222 COVID-19 vaccine. Sequencing was performed with immunoSEQ multiplex PCR; in TCRdb, only in-frame clones are kept and a portion is missing. The data hold 80,000 or so clones, with 90% observed a single time. Sequenced here: peripheral blood, sampled 28 days after the second AZD1222 dose. Every receptor here comes from an adult who received the AZD1222 COVID-19 vaccine.

This chain connects TRBV11-3 to TRBJ2-7; TRBD2 matches at 8 bases. The CDR3 is 15 amino acids. V dropped 3 bases and J dropped 0; count of bases not matched to a gene: 4. Germline assignment: CDR1 SGHNT and CDR2 YENEEA. The CDR3 nucleotides read TGTGCCAGCAGCTTCAATAGCGGGGCCTCCTACGAGCAGTACTTC. Residues: CASSFNSGASYEQYF.

The V gene is TRBV24-1, the J gene TRBJ2-3; 11 bases agree with TRBD2. CDR1 and CDR2 from the germline V gene are KGHDR and SFDVKD. V shed 3 bases and J 11 bases; nucleotides not matched to a gene: 0. The CDR3 is made up of 12 amino acids. CDR3 loop: CATSDTSGGQYF. CDR3 coding DNA: TGTGCCACCAGTGATACTAGCGGGGGGCAGTATTTT.

The chain recombines TRBV7-9 with TRBJ1-6; tentative D call: TRBD1 (6 bases). The V end was cut by 2 bases, the J end by 10 bases, with 18 bases between. The CDR3 loop spans 16 amino acids. In germline, CDR1 is SEHNR, CDR2 FQNEAQ (reference sequence). The CDR3 DNA reads TGTGCCAGCAGCTTAAGGATAGGGGGTGATGAGTCACCCCTCCACTTT. It is translated as CASSLRIGGDESPLHF.

The table lists this clone with a count of one. This chain connects TRBV24-1 to TRBJ2-3; D uncertain. Trimming took off 6 bases at V and 3 bases at J, with 15 bases between the two ends. In germline, CDR1 is KGHDR, CDR2 SFDVKD. The CDR3 contains 15 residues. The CDR3 bases are TGTGCCACCAGTTTGGGAAGGGAACGGACAGATACGCAGTATTTT. It yields the protein CATSLGRERTDTQYF.

The gene calls are TRBV11-3 and TRBJ1-5, with D hard to call. The CDR3 has 14 residues. Trimming left V 5 bases short and J 4 bases short, with 12 bases between. Germline lookup yields CDR1 SGHNT and CDR2 YENEEA. CDR3 in amino acids: CASSQGDGNQPQHF. DNA of the CDR3: TGTGCCAGCAGCCAAGGCGACGGGAATCAGCCCCAGCATTTT. The whole variable domain, remainder taken from reference TRBV11-3 and TRBJ1-5, is EAGVVQSPRYKIIEKKQPVAFWCNPISGHNTLYWYLQNLGQGPELLIRYENEEAVDDSQLPKDRFSAERLKGVDSTLKIQPAELGDSAVYLCASSQGDGNQPQHFGDGTRLSIL.

The chain has TRBV9 and TRBJ2-1, with 9 bases matching TRBD2. Germline CDR1 is SGDLS and CDR2 is YYNGEE. The CDR3 runs to 15 residues. Trimming at V came to 4 bases and at J to 9 bases, leaving 11 bases not matched to a gene. The CDR3 loop is CASSPVSGGPREQFF. The CDR3 nucleotides are TGTGCCAGCAGCCCAGTTAGCGGGGGCCCCCGTGAGCAGTTCTTC.

CDR3 sequence (DNA): TGTGCCAGCAGCCCGAGGGAGGGCTGGGAGCAGTACTTC. This codes for CASSPREGWEQYF. The rearrangement links TRBV11-2 to TRBJ2-7, with 7 bases matching TRBD2. The trim removed 5 bases at V and 7 bases at J, leaving 8 bases unmatched. This CDR3 has 13 residues. CDR1 is SGHAT and CDR2 is FQNNGV in the germline V gene.

This clone occurred once. This chain uses TRBV9 with TRBJ2-5; the match to TRBD2 covers 11 bases. CDR1 and CDR2 from the germline V gene are SGDLS and YYNGEE. V trimming: 3 bases; J trimming: 4 bases; junction bases outside the gene matches: 8. This CDR3 spans 16 amino acids. CDR3 sequence (DNA): TGTGCCAGCAGCGCCCCCATAGCGGGAGGGAGAGAGACCCAGTACTTC. It translates to CASSAPIAGGRETQYF.

Details on this clone: Other DNA sequences in the same sample also yield this CDR3. V and J are TRBV30 and TRBJ1-2; unclear D gene. Germline V CDR1 and CDR2: GTSNPN, SVGIG (reference sequence). The CDR3 consists of 12 residues. The V gene lost 1 base and the J gene lost 5 bases, with 8 bases spanning the gap. CDR3 sequence: CAWSGRDYGYTF. The CDR3 nucleotides are TGTGCCTGGAGTGGACGAGATTATGGCTACACCTTC.

The chain uses TRBV29-1 and TRBJ2-7; 8 bases match TRBD2. Germline V gene sequence: CDR1 SQVTM, CDR2 ANQGSEA. This CDR3 has 13 residues. Losses at the gene ends were 8 bases for V and 6 bases for J; bases not matched to a gene: 12. For the CDR3, the DNA is TGCAGCAACCGGGGGGGTAGCATCGGCGAGCAGTACTTC. This sequence encodes CSNRGGSIGEQYF.

The J gene is TRBJ2-7, the V gene TRBV7-8; 14 nucleotides line up with TRBD2. There are 19 residues in the CDR3. V was pared by 5 bases and J by 1 base, with 13 bases of the junction left unmatched. Germline lookup yields CDR1 SGHVS and CDR2 FQNEAQ. CDR3 nucleotide sequence: TGTGCCAGCAGCAGGCGACTAGCGGGAGGGCCGAAGGGTTCCTACGAGCAGTACTTC. It specifies CASSRRLAGGPKGSYEQYF.

The chain is built from TRBV27 and TRBJ2-7; 8 positions agree with TRBD1. V shed 8 bases and J 7 bases; nucleotides not matched to a gene: 13. Germline V gene sequence: CDR1 MNHEY, CDR2 SMNVEV (reference sequence). The CDR3 length is 14 residues. CDR3: CASSRQGAYREQYF. The CDR3 DNA reads as TGTGCCAGCTCTCGCCAGGGGGCTTATAGGGAGCAGTACTTC.

This clone was found once. The chain joins TRBV30 to TRBJ2-7; 7 bases are a match to TRBD1. The CDR3 has 15 residues. Unmatched junction bases numbered 9, after V lost 2 bases and J lost 2 bases. CDR1 and CDR2 (germline): GTSNPN, SVGIG (reference sequence). The CDR3 nucleotides read TGTGCCTGGAGTTCCCGGGACAGCGACACCTACGAGCAGTACTTC. The encoded protein is CAWSSRDSDTYEQYF.

V and J are TRBV4-3 and TRBJ1-4, with D unclear. V lost 0 bases, J lost 13 bases, and 15 bases lay in between. The CDR3 runs 14 residues. Germline values: CDR1 LGHNA, CDR2 YSLEER. CDR3 DNA sequence: TGCGCCAGCAGCCAAGATAGATTACCTTCGGGACTGTTTTTT. Protein: CASSQDRLPSGLFF.

The chain employs TRBV5-1 and TRBJ1-1; no firm D call. This CDR3 has 14 amino acids. Germline V gives CDR1 SGHRS, CDR2 YFSETQ. V was trimmed by 0 bases and J by 0 bases, leaving 6 bases between them. The CDR3 nucleotides read TGCGCCAGCAGCTTGGTAGGTCTGAACACTGAAGCTTTCTTT. Translation gives CASSLVGLNTEAFF. Complete variable domain (other parts from reference TRBV5-1 and TRBJ1-1): KAGVTQTPRYLIKTRGQQVTLSCSPISGHRSVSWYQQTPGQGLQFLFEYFSETQRNKGNFPGRFSGRQFSNSRSEMNVSTLELGDSALYLCASSLVGLNTEAFFGQGTRLTVV.

The V and J genes are TRBV7-9 and TRBJ1-2, with 11 bases lining up with TRBD1. CDR1 and CDR2 (germline): SEHNR, FQNEAQ (reference sequence). V was clipped by 2 bases and J by 8 bases; unmatched bases: 7. The CDR3 sequence is 15 residues long. In DNA, the CDR3 is TGTGCCAGCAGCTTATTTATGGACAGGGGGCGCGGCTACACCTTC. Residues: CASSLFMDRGRGYTF.

The gene calls are TRBV18 and TRBJ1-1; 7 bases are a match to TRBD1. Germline trimming cut 6 bases from V and 5 bases from J; bases unmatched to any gene: 12. The germline CDR1 and CDR2 sequences are KGHSH and LQKENI. CDR3 size: 15 residues. For the CDR3, the DNA is TGTGCCAGCTCGCCAAACAGGGGTGAGGGGACTGAAGCTTTCTTT. This encodes CASSPNRGEGTEAFF. Variable domain in full (rest from reference TRBV18 and TRBJ1-1): NAGVMQNPRHLVRRRGQEARLRCSPMKGHSHVYWYRQLPEEGLKFMVYLQKENIIDESGMPKERFSAEFPKEGPSILRIQQVVRGDSAAYFCASSPNRGEGTEAFFGQGTRLTVV.

The chain recombines TRBV24-1 with TRBJ2-1; perhaps D is TRBD1 or TRBD2 (5 bases each). This CDR3 comprises 16 residues. The ends were cut back, 4 bases at V and 3 bases at J, with 15 bases in the middle. Germline V gives CDR1 KGHDR, CDR2 SFDVKD. Written as DNA, the CDR3 is TGTGCCACCAGTGACCGAGGGGCTCGGGGCTACAATGAGCAGTTCTTC. Its protein product is CATSDRGARGYNEQFF.

This clone showed up just a few times. This chain connects TRBV6-5 to TRBJ2-3; D call uncertain. This CDR3 is 12 amino acids long. Germline lookup yields CDR1 MNHEY and CDR2 SVGAGI. Trimming stripped 6 bases from V and 0 bases from J, with 4 bases between. In DNA, the CDR3 is TGTGCCAGCAGCCCAAGCACAGATACGCAGTATTTT. Translating gives CASSPSTDTQYF.